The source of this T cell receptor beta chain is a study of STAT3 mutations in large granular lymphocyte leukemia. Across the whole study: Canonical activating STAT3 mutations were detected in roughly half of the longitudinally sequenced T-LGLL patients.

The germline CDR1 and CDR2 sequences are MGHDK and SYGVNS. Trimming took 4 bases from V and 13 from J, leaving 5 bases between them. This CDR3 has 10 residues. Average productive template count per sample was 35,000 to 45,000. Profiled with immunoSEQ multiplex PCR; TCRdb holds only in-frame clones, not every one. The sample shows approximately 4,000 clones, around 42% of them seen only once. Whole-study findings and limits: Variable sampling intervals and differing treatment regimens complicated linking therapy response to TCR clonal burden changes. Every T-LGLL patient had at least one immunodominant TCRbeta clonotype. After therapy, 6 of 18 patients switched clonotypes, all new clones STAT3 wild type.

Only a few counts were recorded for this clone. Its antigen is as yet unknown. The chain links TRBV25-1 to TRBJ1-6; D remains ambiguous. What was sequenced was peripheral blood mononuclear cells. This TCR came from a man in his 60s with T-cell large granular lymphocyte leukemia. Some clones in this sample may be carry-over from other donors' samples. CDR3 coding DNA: TGTGCCAGCAGTGGGAGTCCCCTCCACTTT. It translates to CASSGSPLHF.